These 28 T cell receptor beta chains were sequenced from one sample in a study of blood T cell repertoires in COVID-19. The assay was immunoSEQ multiplex PCR, and TCRdb's table has in-frame clones only and misses some. The repertoire holds about 70,000 clones, with approximately 85% as singletons. The material sequenced was peripheral blood. These receptors all come from a man at least 80 years old with acute or convalescent COVID-19.

The chain joins TRBV7-2 to TRBJ2-1; TRBD2 agrees at 11 bases. The CDR3 contains 15 residues. The germline gives CDR1 SGHTA, CDR2 FQGNSA. The junction had 7 bases not matched to a gene; V was cut back by 7 bases and J by 5 bases. The CDR3 DNA reads as TGTGCCAGCACCTATAGCGGGAGGGCCCACAATGAGCAGTTCTTC. Protein sequence: CASTYSGRAHNEQFF. The entire variable domain, with the rest obtained from reference TRBV7-2 and TRBJ2-1, is as follows: GAGVSQSPSNKVTEKGKDVELRCDPISGHTALYWYRQSLGQGLEFLIYFQGNSAPDKSGLPSDRFSAERTGGSVSTLTIQRTQQEDSAVYLCASTYSGRAHNEQFFGPGTRLTVL.

The V and J genes are TRBV28 and TRBJ1-1; D perhaps matches TRBD1 (6 bases). Trimming cost V 6 bases and J 2 bases, with 13 bases left between them. The CDR3 runs 14 residues. CDR1 is MDHEN and CDR2 is SYDVKM in the germline V gene. The CDR3 bases are TGTGCCAGCAGGGTAGGACAGCTAAACACTGAAGCTTTCTTT. This sequence encodes CASRVGQLNTEAFF.

This chain uses TRBV30 with TRBJ2-5; TRBD2 might be the D (6 bases). Germline-derived CDR1 and CDR2 are GTSNPN and SVGIG (reference sequence). Trimming took 2 bases from V and 5 from J, leaving 15 bases between them. This CDR3 is built from 14 residues. The CDR3 DNA reads as TGTGCCTGGAGTCCCGGGCCGGGGAGGGAGACCCAGTACTTC. It codes for CAWSPGPGRETQYF.

This chain uses TRBV11-2 with TRBJ1-1, with D perhaps matching TRBD1 (5 bases). Germline V gene lookup returns CDR1 SGHAT and CDR2 FQNNGV. This CDR3 spans 17 amino acids. With 1 base removed from V and 3 bases from J, the gap between germline ends came to 18 bases. The CDR3 coding sequence is TGTGCCAGCAGCTTAGCCCTCCCCCGGGGGGGGGACACTGAAGCTTTCTTT. Translation gives CASSLALPRGGDTEAFF.

This clone was recorded a few times. The chain employs TRBV5-6 and TRBJ2-7, with TRBD1 identical over 7 bases. V was clipped by 3 bases and J by 4 bases; unmatched bases: 13. CDR1 SGHDT and CDR2 YYEEEE come from the germline V gene. The length of the CDR3 is 16 residues. The CDR3 DNA follows: TGTGCCAGCAGCTCCACAACAGGGGACCACTTATACGAGCAGTACTTC. Amino acids: CASSSTTGDHLYEQYF.

This chain uses TRBV19 with TRBJ2-2; tentatively, D is TRBD1 (5 bases). The germline CDR1 and CDR2 sequences are LNHDA and SQIVND (reference sequence). CDR3 length: 14 residues. Deletions cut 7 bases from V and 0 bases from J, with 9 bases between. For the CDR3, the DNA is TGTGCCAGTAACCCGACAGCGAACACCGGGGAGCTGTTTTTT. Amino acids: CASNPTANTGELFF.

The rearrangement joins TRBV11-3 to TRBJ2-1; a weak D match, TRBD2 (7 bases). Germline-derived CDR1 and CDR2 are SGHNT and YENEEA. Trimming removed 3 bases from V and 7 bases from J, with 16 bases in between. This CDR3 comprises 15 residues. CDR3 protein: CASSLGGPTVNEQFF. The DNA of the CDR3 is TGTGCCAGCAGCTTGGGGGGGCCTACAGTGAATGAGCAGTTCTTC.

The gene calls are TRBV11-2 and TRBJ2-1; 8 bases agree with TRBD2. The CDR3 consists of 17 residues. With V trimmed by 1 base and J by 1 base, 6 bases remained unmatched. CDR1 and CDR2 (germline): SGHAT, FQNNGV. The CDR3 DNA reads as TGTGCCAGCAGCTTAGTGGGTCTAGCGGGTTCCTACAATGAGCAGTTCTTC. It specifies CASSLVGLAGSYNEQFF.

The V and J genes are TRBV19 and TRBJ1-4; the match to TRBD1 covers 12 bases. The V gene's germline CDR1 is LNHDA and CDR2 SQIVND (reference sequence). Trimming removed 5 bases from V and 3 bases from J; junction bases left unmatched: 10. CDR3 length equals 18 residues. The CDR3 spells CASSPGTGGAGANEKLFF. The CDR3 DNA sequence: TGTGCCAGTAGTCCCGGGACAGGGGGCGCAGGGGCTAATGAAAAACTGTTTTTT.

This rearrangement joins TRBV2 to TRBJ2-1; TRBD1 matches at 9 bases. CDR1 and CDR2 (germline): SNHLY, FYNNEI. The CDR3 has 15 amino acids. V dropped 7 bases and J dropped 9; count of bases not matched to a gene: 13. The CDR3 nucleotides read TGTGCCAGCAAATTTAAAGGACAGGGGAGAGGTGAGCAGTTCTTC. Encoded protein: CASKFKGQGRGEQFF.

The chain is built from TRBV7-2 and TRBJ1-6; 8 bases agree with TRBD1. The junction had 8 bases not matched to a gene; V was cut back by 5 bases and J by 5 bases. CDR1 is SGHTA and CDR2 is FQGNSA in the germline V gene. The CDR3 is 16 amino acids. The DNA of the CDR3 is TGTGCCAGCAGCCATCCACAGGGGGTCGATAATTCACCCCTCCACTTT. Translating gives CASSHPQGVDNSPLHF.

The chain combines TRBV7-2 with TRBJ2-7; 11 bases agree with TRBD2. With 5 bases clipped from V and 2 bases from J, the junction kept 5 bases outside the gene matches. From germline, CDR1 is SGHTA and CDR2 FQGNSA. The CDR3 is 15 residues long. CDR3 nucleotides: TGTGCCAGCAGCCCCGGGACTAGCGGCCCCTACGAGCAGTACTTC. Translated, it gives CASSPGTSGPYEQYF.

The J gene is TRBJ2-1, the V gene TRBV4-3, with TRBD1 as a possible D gene (6 bases). CDR1 and CDR2 from the germline V gene are LGHNA and YSLEER. The CDR3 totals 16 residues. Trimming took 3 bases from V and 4 from J, leaving 16 bases between them. The CDR3 DNA reads TGCGCCAGCAGCCAGTTCTCGGGACATAATTACAATGAGCAGTTCTTC. Protein sequence: CASSQFSGHNYNEQFF.

This chain uses TRBV4-3 with TRBJ1-2, with D possibly matching TRBD1 (6 bases). V was shortened by 4 bases and J by 7 bases, with 13 bases between the two germline ends. CDR1 LGHNA and CDR2 YSLEER come from the germline V gene. CDR3 length: 13 amino acids. The CDR3 DNA reads as TGCGCCAGCAGCCCCAGGGGTGAGAGTGGCTACACCTTC. The encoded protein is CASSPRGESGYTF.

The gene calls are TRBV19 and TRBJ1-3; 7 positions match TRBD1. CDR3 length: 14 residues. From germline, CDR1 is LNHDA and CDR2 SQIVND (reference sequence). The V gene end was trimmed by 2 bases and the J gene end by 5 bases; junction bases not matched to a gene: 3. The CDR3 loop reads CASSITGDRNTIYF. CDR3 sequence (DNA): TGTGCCAGTAGTATAACAGGGGATCGAAACACCATATATTTT.

Only a few counts were recorded for this clone. The rearrangement links TRBV2 to TRBJ1-1; D perhaps matches TRBD1 (6 bases). The ends were cut back, 9 bases at V and 0 bases at J, with 11 bases in the middle. CDR3 length: 13 residues. The germline CDR1 and CDR2 sequences are SNHLY and FYNNEI. Written as DNA, the CDR3 is TGTGCCAGTTCCGGGGACATGAACACTGAAGCTTTCTTT. Translation: CASSGDMNTEAFF.

The V gene is TRBV2, the J gene TRBJ2-2; 9 positions match TRBD2. This CDR3 region has 17 residues. The junction had 7 bases not matched to a gene; V was cut back by 5 bases and J by 0 bases. Germline V CDR1 and CDR2: SNHLY, FYNNEI. The CDR3 loop reads CASSLELAGANTGELFF. DNA of the CDR3: TGTGCCAGCAGTTTGGAACTAGCGGGTGCGAACACCGGGGAGCTGTTTTTT.

This clone was seen a few times. This rearrangement joins TRBV7-2 to TRBJ1-1; 9 bases are a match to TRBD1. Germline V CDR1 and CDR2: SGHTA, FQGNSA. V was clipped by 4 bases and J by 4 bases; unmatched bases: 4. CDR3 length: 14 amino acids. CDR3 nucleotides: TGTGCCAGCAGCTCGGGACAGGGAGTCACTGAAGCTTTCTTT. This translates into CASSSGQGVTEAFF. The whole variable domain, remainder taken from reference TRBV7-2 and TRBJ1-1, is GAGVSQSPSNKVTEKGKDVELRCDPISGHTALYWYRQSLGQGLEFLIYFQGNSAPDKSGLPSDRFSAERTGGSVSTLTIQRTQQEDSAVYLCASSSGQGVTEAFFGQGTRLTVV.

The chain links TRBV19 to TRBJ2-5, with a possible D match to TRBD2 (7 bases). Trimming removed 1 base at V and 0 bases at J, with 9 bases between. The CDR3 is made up of 15 amino acids. From germline, CDR1 is LNHDA and CDR2 SQIVND (reference sequence). As DNA, the CDR3 is TGTGCCAGTAGTATAGGCGGGGGCTACCAAGAGACCCAGTACTTC. Translated, it gives CASSIGGGYQETQYF. Variable domain in full (rest from reference TRBV19 and TRBJ2-5): DGGITQSPKYLFRKEGQNVTLSCEQNLNHDAMYWYRQDPGQGLRLIYYSQIVNDFQKGDIAEGYSVSREKKESFPLTVTSAQKNPTAFYLCASSIGGGYQETQYFGPGTRLLVL.

This clone was counted a single time. This chain uses TRBV28 with TRBJ1-2; D remains unclear. In germline, CDR1 is MDHEN, CDR2 SYDVKM. This CDR3 has 14 amino acids. V was cut by 2 bases and J by 13 bases, with 20 bases left in between. The CDR3, as DNA: TGTGCCAGCAGTTTAACCGTATCGGGTCAGTCCTCCACCTTC. Protein product: CASSLTVSGQSSTF.

The chain is built from TRBV7-3 and TRBJ2-5, with D possibly matching TRBD2 (6 bases). This CDR3 has 14 residues. With 5 bases removed from V and 3 bases from J, the gap between germline ends came to 13 bases. Germline lookup yields CDR1 SGHTA and CDR2 FQGTGA. CDR3 DNA sequence: TGTGCCAGCAGCCCCTCGGGGGTTAAAGAGACCCAGTACTTC. It yields the protein CASSPSGVKETQYF. Full variable domain (remainder filled in from reference TRBV7-3 and TRBJ2-5): GAGVSQTPSNKVTEKGKYVELRCDPISGHTALYWYRQSLGQGPEFLIYFQGTGAADDSGLPNDRFFAVRPEGSVSTLKIQRTERGDSAVYLCASSPSGVKETQYFGPGTRLLVL.

The chain employs TRBV7-3 and TRBJ2-1, with 8 bases matching TRBD2. V trimming: 2 bases; J trimming: 4 bases; junction bases outside the gene matches: 4. CDR1 SGHTA and CDR2 FQGTGA come from the germline V gene. This CDR3 has 15 amino acids. The CDR3 loop is CASSLVSGGYNEQFF. CDR3 DNA sequence: TGTGCCAGCAGCTTAGTAAGCGGGGGTTACAATGAGCAGTTCTTC. The variable domain in full, with the rest retrieved from reference TRBV7-3 and TRBJ2-1, is GAGVSQTPSNKVTEKGKYVELRCDPISGHTALYWYRQSLGQGPEFLIYFQGTGAADDSGLPNDRFFAVRPEGSVSTLKIQRTERGDSAVYLCASSLVSGGYNEQFFGPGTRLTVL.

The V call is TRBV5-4, the J call TRBJ1-1; TRBD1 matches 7 bases. V lost 2 bases to trimming and J lost 5 bases; unmatched junction nucleotides: 9. The CDR3 totals 15 residues. The germline CDR1 and CDR2 sequences are SGHNT and YYREEE (reference sequence). This CDR3 reads CASSFVDREGTEAFF. The CDR3 DNA sequence: TGTGCCAGCAGCTTTGTTGACAGGGAAGGTACTGAAGCTTTCTTT.

The chain recombines TRBV3-1 (or the pseudogene TRBV3-2) with TRBJ1-1, with 7 bases matching TRBD1. The CDR3 consists of 15 residues. V shed 5 bases, J shed 1 base, and the junction held 7 bases outside the gene matches. From germline, CDR1 is LGHDT and CDR2 YNNKEL (reference sequence). In DNA form, the CDR3 reads TGTGCCAGCAGCATAAAGGGACAGTCGAACACTGAAGCTTTCTTT. It is translated as CASSIKGQSNTEAFF.

This clone was seen just once. The rearrangement joins TRBV7-2 to TRBJ1-1, with D perhaps TRBD1 (5 bases). Germline loops: CDR1 SGHTA, CDR2 FQGNSA. V lost 1 base and J lost 4, with 10 bases in between. This CDR3 contains 14 residues. The CDR3 here is CASSLVAGITEAFF. Written as DNA, the CDR3 is TGTGCCAGCAGCTTAGTTGCAGGGATCACTGAAGCTTTCTTT.

This chain uses TRBV25-1 with TRBJ2-3, with D perhaps TRBD2 (5 bases). CDR3 size: 13 residues. V lost 5 bases and J lost 4, with 10 bases in between. Germline values: CDR1 MGHDK, CDR2 SYGVNS. CDR3: CASSRRWADTQYF. The CDR3 nucleotides read TGTGCCAGCAGTAGGAGGTGGGCAGATACGCAGTATTTT.

This chain links TRBV28 with TRBJ1-5; a weak D match, TRBD1 (5 bases). The CDR3 is 13 residues long. V lost 3 bases and J lost 7, with 10 bases in between. Germline assignment: CDR1 MDHEN and CDR2 SYDVKM. CDR3 region: CASSLGRGQPQHF. The CDR3 coding sequence is TGTGCCAGCAGTTTGGGTAGGGGCCAGCCCCAGCATTTT.

The V gene is TRBV28, the J gene TRBJ1-2; TRBD1 aligns across 8 bases. The V gene end was trimmed by 5 bases and the J gene end by 8 bases; junction bases not matched to a gene: 13. The CDR3 extends over 15 amino acids. The germline CDR1 and CDR2 sequences are MDHEN and SYDVKM. For the CDR3, the DNA is TGTGCCAGCAGTGTCCCCCGGCAGGGGGCGGAAGGCTACACCTTC. Translating gives CASSVPRQGAEGYTF.